The text below deals with one T cell receptor beta chain. Its specificity is not known. This entry belongs to a study of Tregs in tolerant kidney transplant recipients. Notes on the study in general: Expanding Tregs on activated donor B cells appeared to best identify donor-specific TCRbeta clones.

Mixed chimerism was transient after nonmyeloablative marrow transplants from related graft donors. Thawed PBMCs were FACS-sorted into unstimulated CD4+CD25+CD127- regulatory T cells, CD4+CD25- non-regulatory cells, CD4 and CD8 cells. Using immunoSEQ multiplex PCR, the repertoire was profiled, and TCRdb retains in-frame clones only, with some absent. The sample lists 55,000 to 75,000 clones, 80% to 90% seen once, with around 4% in the top ten. The germline V gene encodes CDR1 MNHNY and CDR2 SVGAGI (reference sequence). The CDR3 loop spans 15 amino acids. The V gene end was trimmed by 6 bases and the J gene end by 4 bases; junction bases not matched to a gene: 12.

The chain is built from TRBV6-6 and TRBJ2-7, with 7 bases identical to TRBD2. This TCR was sampled from a human patient who received a combined kidney and bone marrow transplant. Some T cells may have come from the graft donor. Sequences were derived from CD4+ T cells from blood (PBMCs), sampled 6 months after the transplant. The CDR3 reads CASSPGGGRYYEQYF. CDR3 nucleotides: TGTGCCAGCAGCCCCGGGGGAGGGCGTTATTACGAGCAGTACTTC.